This T cell receptor beta chain originates from a study of T cell responses to AZD1222 COVID-19 vaccine (dated by TCRdb to the early 2020s). About the full investigation: A total of under 250 trial participants underwent TCR sequencing, of whom about 210 had received two doses of AZD1222 and 26 had received two doses of the MenACWY control vaccine. Trial participants were enrolled by age into 18-55, 56-69 and 70-plus year subgroups, with roughly 160, 29 and 62 TCR-sequenced participants respectively. What the authors observed across the whole study: A significant rise in spike-specific TCR breadth and depth was observed after two AZD1222 doses relative to day 0 and relative to MenACWY recipients. The whole spike protein was spanned by vaccine-associated CD4 TCRs, and dominant responses were seen in regions 160-218 and 743-854. Participants were mostly white British and included more females than males, and it was suggested by the authors that clonal diversity may have been underestimated. Conclusions about previously exposed vaccinees are limited, since just 6 or 7 AZD1222 recipients were seropositive for SARS-CoV-2 at baseline. In the small 56-69-year group, the increase in depth fell short of significance, most likely because of low power. Because no day 14 peak-response samples were available, repertoires were characterized only after the peak T cell response. Nearly half of unique spike-specific TCRs reportedly recognized epitopes outside regions mutated in the B.1.351 and B.1.1.7 variants.

The intended sense of this specimen's time point label: about 28 days (+/-7) after the second vaccine dose. AZD1222 recipients given second doses at about 4 weeks or at about 12 weeks were pooled, since spike-specific TCR depth and breadth were not found to differ between the two schedules. Samples from vaccinated people were obtained from the UK trials COV001 and COV002, which included a single-blind randomized controlled phase 2/3 trial of AZD1222 (ChAdOx1 nCoV-19) in healthy adults. For TCRbeta chain sequencing, PBMC samples were collected from trial participants at day 0 and at day 28 after the second dose. The CDR3 regions of human TCRbeta chains were subjected to immunosequencing. Turning to the authors' computational methods: Repertoire TCRs were checked for matches against a reference library of SARS-CoV-2-specific TCRs that had been generated using the MIRA antigen-specificity platform. Breadth was defined as the fraction of unique TCRs that were SARS-CoV-2-associated. Depth was defined as the fraction of total T cells that were SARS-CoV-2-associated. Using the MIRA data, every spike-specific TCR was mapped to the spike region that the TCR reacted to and assigned to either a CD4 or a CD8 class. Log10-transformed breadth and depth values were compared by one-way ANOVA with Sidak's multiple comparisons tests. TCRdb took over this immuneACCESS table, retaining in-frame rearrangements with V and J assigned. Such tables are incomplete; in checked studies, under half of the missing clones stem from an unresolved V gene, and the remainder is unexplained. Clone size and V and J calls were adopted from that table, with D and trimming inferred from the DNA. The sample table contains some 140,000 clones; only one count was recorded for 90% to 95% of them. The top ten clones comprise approximately 7% of the sample.

Regarding this clone: The specificity of this receptor is unknown. No per-base quality is available; no much larger clone lies one base away.

The specimen comprised peripheral blood, sampled 28 days after the second AZD1222 dose. The TCR comes from an adult who received the AZD1222 COVID-19 vaccine.

At the DNA level, the sequence is TGTGCCAGCAGCCAAGCTGGGGCCAACGTCCTGACTTTC. Its coded protein is CASSQAGANVLTF. Here the chain combines TRBV3-1 (or the pseudogene TRBV3-2) and TRBJ2-6, with no D gene named confidently. V is pared back by 1 base and J by 2 bases, with 0 bases lying between the germline termini. From cysteine to phenylalanine, the CDR3 is 13 amino acids long. Left in the record is the CDR3 DNA by itself, 39 bases read in frame from the first base. CDR1 and CDR2 (LGHDT, YNNKEL) derive from the germline V gene (reference sequence).